The 18 T cell receptor beta chains below were found in one sample sequenced in a study of neurological immune-mediated disorders. TCRdb re-derived calls from the 5' RACE reads in MiXCR, one entry per CDR3 protein. The data show about 46,000 distinct CDR3 sequences, approximately 3% seen once. The specimen sequenced was PBMCs. The receptors originated from a woman aged 45 to 65 with multiple sclerosis.

The CDR3 region is CASSQGSARSYNSPLHF. The CDR3 DNA reads as TGCGCCAGCAGCCAAGGTTCGGCAAGGTCCTATAATTCACCCCTCCACTTT. The V gene is TRBV4-1, the J gene TRBJ1-6, with D uncertain. Germline V CDR1 and CDR2: MGHRA, YSYEKL. V lost 1 base to trimming and J lost 1 base, with 11 bases between them. This CDR3 is 17 amino acids long.

At least ten counts were recorded for this clonotype. The genes are TRBV20-1 and TRBJ2-1, with D uncertain. In germline, CDR1 is DFQATT, CDR2 SNEGSKA (reference sequence). This CDR3 is built from 14 residues. Trimming cost V 1 base and J 7 bases, with 14 bases left between them. Here the CDR3 DNA reads TGCAGTGCTAGAGTGTTTTGGTCCGTAAATGAGCAGTTCTTC. Translating it yields CSARVFWSVNEQFF.

This clonotype occurred many times. This rearrangement joins TRBV15 to TRBJ2-7, with TRBD2 identical over 7 bases. From germline, CDR1 is LNHNV and CDR2 YYDKDF (reference sequence). The V and J ends lost 0 bases and 3 bases, in that order; junction bases with no gene match: 5. This CDR3 is 15 amino acids long. This CDR3 is CATSREAGSGYEQYF. CDR3 coding DNA: TGTGCCACCAGCAGAGAAGCGGGATCGGGCTACGAGCAGTACTTC. Together with reference TRBV15 and TRBJ2-7, the CDR3 gives the full variable domain: DAMVIQNPRYQVTQFGKPVTLSCSQTLNHNVMYWYQQKSSQAPKLLFHYYDKDFNNEADTPDNFQSRRPNTSFCFLDIRSPGLGDTAMYLCATSREAGSGYEQYFGPGTRLTVT.

This clonotype came up many times. The chain combines TRBV20-1 with TRBJ1-6; D remains unclear. The CDR3 is 14 residues long. From germline, CDR1 is DFQATT and CDR2 SNEGSKA (reference sequence). Trimming took off 0 bases at V and 9 bases at J, with 12 bases between the two ends. The CDR3 is CSARDPGSGSPLHF. The DNA of the CDR3 is TGCAGTGCTAGAGATCCGGGCTCGGGTTCACCCCTCCACTTT.

The genes are TRBV12-3 or TRBV12-4 and TRBJ2-5; possibly TRBD2 for D (6 bases). The CDR3 has 13 amino acids. Between the trimmed V and J ends, which lost 4 bases and 4 bases, there was a span of 10 bases. CDR3 amino acids: CASSSSEGETQYF. CDR3 DNA sequence: TGTGCCAGCAGTTCGTCGGAGGGAGAGACCCAGTACTTC.

The sample holds many counts of this clonotype. This sequence joins TRBV5-1 and TRBJ2-1, with 8 bases identical to TRBD2. The CDR3 is 16 residues long. V trimming: 4 bases; J trimming: 4 bases; junction bases outside the gene matches: 10. Germline CDR1 SGHRS, CDR2 YFSETQ. CDR3 DNA sequence: TGCGCCAGCAGCATAGGGACTAGGGGTGTGTACAATGAGCAGTTCTTC. It translates to CASSIGTRGVYNEQFF.

There are many counts of this clonotype. This sequence joins TRBV20-1 and TRBJ1-1, with TRBD1 matching 8 bases. Germline V gene data show CDR1 as DFQATT and CDR2 as SNEGSKA (reference sequence). This CDR3 region has 14 residues. The J segment lost 3 bases and the V segment lost 6 bases, leaving 9 bases of the junction unmatched. The CDR3 sequence: CSARGVQGDTEAFF. For the CDR3, the DNA is TGCAGTGCCAGGGGTGTACAGGGGGACACTGAAGCTTTCTTT.

The table lists this clonotype with many counts. The rearrangement uses TRBV5-6 and TRBJ2-6; no clear D. This CDR3 contains 15 residues. The V end lost 3 bases, the J end lost 0 bases, and 7 bases lay between the germline ends. Germline loops: CDR1 SGHDT, CDR2 YYEEEE. This CDR3 is CASSWRFSGANVLTF. CDR3 nucleotides: TGTGCCAGCAGCTGGCGATTCTCTGGGGCCAACGTCCTGACTTTC.

This clonotype was detected many times. V gene TRBV14 combines with J gene TRBJ1-2; 9 bases line up with TRBD1. The V segment lost 5 bases and the J segment 7 bases; nucleotides outside the gene matches: 11. This CDR3 region has 15 residues. Germline loops: CDR1 SGHDN, CDR2 FVKESK. CDR3 coding DNA: TGTGCCAGCAGCGAAAGAGGCGACAGGGGGACTGGCTACACCTTC. Translation: CASSERGDRGTGYTF.

This clonotype was seen at least ten times. The chain links TRBV25-1 to TRBJ1-2; no clear D. V was shortened by 8 bases and J by 6 bases, with 10 bases between the two germline ends. The CDR3 consists of 11 residues. Germline CDR1 MGHDK, CDR2 SYGVNS. CDR3 residues: CASGRFNGYTF. The DNA of the CDR3 is TGTGCCAGCGGGAGGTTTAATGGCTACACCTTC.

This clonotype was picked up many times. V gene TRBV11-2 combines with J gene TRBJ2-5; D uncertain. V was clipped by 5 bases and J by 0 bases, with 13 bases between them. The CDR3 spans 15 residues. Germline CDR1 is SGHAT and CDR2 is FQNNGV. The CDR3 nucleotides are TGTGCCAGCAGCCTAATCGGAGCTAACCAAGAGACCCAGTACTTC. The encoded protein is CASSLIGANQETQYF.

This clonotype was seen at least ten times. The chain uses TRBV7-9 and TRBJ2-7; TRBD2 agrees at 11 bases. V trimming: 5 bases; J trimming: 5 bases; junction bases outside the gene matches: 11. The length of the CDR3 is 16 residues. The germline V gene encodes CDR1 SEHNR and CDR2 FQNEAQ (reference sequence). CDR3 in amino acids: CASSPARTSGSDEQYF. CDR3 DNA: TGTGCCAGCAGCCCCGCCCGTACTAGCGGGAGCGACGAGCAGTACTTC.

Ten or more counts support this clonotype. This chain connects TRBV10-3 to TRBJ2-3, with D hard to call. Germline CDR1 ENHRY, CDR2 SYGVKD. Trimming took 0 bases from V and 4 from J, leaving 2 bases between them. This CDR3 has 12 residues. The CDR3 is CAISESADTQYF. CDR3 in DNA: TGTGCCATCAGTGAGTCGGCAGATACGCAGTATTTT.

This clonotype came up many times. The chain has TRBV28 and TRBJ1-3; D is uncertain. This CDR3 contains 14 residues. From germline, CDR1 is MDHEN and CDR2 SYDVKM. Deletions cut 3 bases from V and 2 bases from J, with 8 bases between. CDR3 nucleotides: TGTGCCAGCAGTTTTGGTGGGGCTGGAAACACCATATATTTT. Protein product: CASSFGGAGNTIYF.

Ten or more counts support this clonotype. The chain employs TRBV20-1 and TRBJ2-5; D is tentatively TRBD1 or TRBD2 (5 bases each). The V gene's germline CDR1 is DFQATT and CDR2 SNEGSKA (reference sequence). V lost 3 bases, J lost 4 bases, and 6 bases lay in between. The CDR3 runs 11 residues. CDR3 DNA: TGCAGTGCTAGGGGGGTAGAGACCCAGTACTTC. Its translation: CSARGVETQYF.

This clonotype occurred once. This CDR3 is missing its conserved last phenylalanine or tryptophan, likely due to a read error. The rearrangement uses TRBV5-6 and TRBJ2-5; tentative D call: TRBD2 (6 bases). V dropped 0 bases and J dropped 2 bases, with 11 bases sitting between them. This CDR3 is built from 15 residues. The V gene's germline CDR1 is SGHDT and CDR2 YYEEEE. The CDR3: CASSLAGRGQETQYN. The CDR3, as DNA: TGTGCCAGCAGCTTGGCCGGGAGAGGGCAAGAGACCCAGTACAAC.

This clonotype was picked up many times. This sequence joins TRBV28 and TRBJ2-3, with TRBD2 matching 8 bases. V gave up 4 bases and J gave up 0 bases; unmatched junction bases: 9. This CDR3 contains 17 residues. Germline-derived CDR1 and CDR2 are MDHEN and SYDVKM. CDR3 amino acids: CASSSSGRAASTDTQYF. CDR3 coding DNA: TGTGCCAGCAGTTCGAGCGGGAGAGCTGCTAGCACAGATACGCAGTATTTT. The whole variable domain, remainder taken from reference TRBV28 and TRBJ2-3, is DVKVTQSSRYLVKRTGEKVFLECVQDMDHENMFWYRQDPGLGLRLIYFSYDVKMKEKGDIPEGYSVSREKKERFSLILESASTNQTSMYLCASSSSGRAASTDTQYFGPGTRLTVL.

This clonotype was detected many times. The V call is TRBV12-3 or TRBV12-4, the J call TRBJ1-1; D remains unclear. This CDR3 has 12 residues. V gave up 6 bases and J gave up 2 bases, with 7 bases separating them. The CDR3 sequence: CASRPDNTEAFF. CDR3 sequence (DNA): TGTGCCAGCAGGCCTGACAACACTGAAGCTTTCTTT.